The T cell receptor (beta chain) under discussion was sequenced for a study of cytomegalovirus exposure and HLA in healthy donors. About this clone: As yet, its antigen is unknown.

Both 60 Vbeta primers and 13 Jbeta primers went into the PCR. Sequencing used immunoSEQ multiplex PCR; TCRdb keeps in-frame clones, though not all of them. The sample consists of some 180,000 clones, about four fifths of them appearing once. General observations from the study: Analyses of presence and absence presupposed an approximately uniform sequencing depth across donors.

The receptor was derived from a man aged 35-49 years in good health and CMV-seropositive. The material sequenced was PBMCs.

DNA for the CDR3: TGTGCCTGGAGTGTAGATGCAGGCACCTACGAGCAGTACTTC. It yields the protein CAWSVDAGTYEQYF. The chain employs TRBV30 and TRBJ2-7; D gene unclear. Germline CDR1 GTSNPN, CDR2 SVGIG (reference sequence). Trimming removed 0 bases from V and 2 bases from J, with 11 bases in between. The CDR3 extends over 14 amino acids.